The following is a T cell receptor beta chain sequence with its context. Profiling relied on immunoSEQ multiplex PCR, and the TCRdb table lists in-frame clones only, not all of them. The profile shows 200,000 to 300,000 clones, roughly 87% of them singletons. The treatment here: roughly 19 received Ad26.COV2.S at low or high dose, single or two shots; five or six received placebo; per-sample allocation not given. Sampling was performed 63 days after the first vaccine or placebo injection. This CDR3 region has 16 residues. With 1 base clipped from V and 6 bases from J, the junction kept 2 bases outside the gene matches. From germline, CDR1 is SGHAT and CDR2 FQNNGV. The data originate from a study of Ad26.COV2.S vaccination and SARS-CoV-2 variants.

The chain combines TRBV11-2 with TRBJ2-2; TRBD2 agrees at 13 bases. The specimen comprised peripheral blood, sampled in a trial of Ad26.COV2.S vaccine versus placebo. This clonotype originated in a person aged 18-60 years who received the Ad26.COV2.S COVID-19 vaccine or a placebo. The CDR3 DNA reads as TGTGCCAGCAGCTTAGGAACTAGCGGGGGGGCCGGGGAGCTGTTTTTT. It yields the protein CASSLGTSGGAGELFF.